Described below is a single T cell receptor (beta chain) sequence and its context. The data stem from a study of blood T cell repertoires in COVID-19. Using immunoSEQ multiplex PCR, the repertoire was profiled, and TCRdb retains in-frame clones only, with some absent. This table has approximately 250,000 clones, roughly 91% appearing once. Trimming pared 3 bases from V and 6 bases from J, leaving 12 bases between. The CDR3 loop spans 13 amino acids. The sequence came from a young man with COVID-19, enrolled during active disease. Sequenced: peripheral blood. The chain links TRBV12-3 or TRBV12-4 to TRBJ2-7, with D tentatively TRBD1 (6 bases). The CDR3, as DNA: TGTGCCAGCAGTTTTTTACAGGGTGCCGAGCAGTACTTC. It is translated as CASSFLQGAEQYF.